This TCR beta chain originates from a study of CD8 T cell repertoires and HIV-1 epitope variants. Study-level findings and limits: Beta chains alone show antigen proliferation, not cytokine profile or function. Of roughly nine antigen-specific beta clonotypes, 6 or 7 appeared to cross-react with escape variants.

The CDR3 consists of 17 residues. The germline V and J ends were trimmed by 2 bases and 1 base, with 18 bases remaining between them. Turning to this clone: Its specificity is unknown.

The table came from immunoSEQ multiplex PCR; TCRdb's copy has only in-frame clones and leaves some out. The table includes under 100,000 clones, around 75% detected once. The chain is built from TRBV5-3 and TRBJ1-1, with D possibly matching TRBD1 (5 bases). TRBV5-3 is an ORF, with its function uncertain. The receptor's source is a male donor with HIV. The specimen was uncultured baseline CD8+ T cells from peripheral blood mononuclear cells (PBMCs). CDR3 sequence: CARSLAGTLLRNTEAFF. Here the CDR3 DNA reads TGTGCCAGAAGCTTAGCCGGGACCCTGCTTCGGAACACTGAAGCTTTCTTT.